This T cell receptor beta chain derives from a study of T-cell reconstitution after alpha-beta-depleted transplantation in children. Broader study findings: Some patients owed their high day-60 TCRbeta diversity to surviving recipient T cells and thymic progenitors. The study reportedly traced alpha-beta T cells about two months after transplant to several hundred expanded graft clones.

This clonotype has ten or more counts. Its cognate antigen is unknown. Compared with germline, one end of the junction differs, possibly owing to a read error. The V gene's germline CDR1 is SQVTM and CDR2 ANQGSEA. CDR3 size: 11 residues. For TCRbeta, the library was prepared with unique molecular identifiers. Each CDR3 protein is one row after TCRdb ran MiXCR on the PCR reads. The sample holds just over 950,000 distinct CDR3 sequences; about 31% are singletons and the top ten take around 30%. This receptor was taken from a boy under three years old who had a stem cell transplant for SCID, so the T cells may come from the graft donor. The source was PBMCs, mostly from graft donor cells, collected 360 days after TCRalphabeta/CD19-depleted stem cell transplant. The V call is TRBV29-1, the J call TRBJ2-3, with a weak D call TRBD1 (7 bases). CDR3 sequence: CSVEDSAGQNF. The CDR3 bases are TGCAGCGTTGAAGATTCCGCGGGACAGAATTTT.